This entry features one T cell receptor beta chain sequence. This clone appeared a few times. This clone's antigen is unknown. No base qualities exist here, and no much larger clone lies one base off it. The sample is drawn from a study of beta chain features in type 1 diabetes (dated 2018 in TCRdb). At the level of the whole study: No differences in mean age, gender distribution, total cell number or subset yield were found between patients and healthy donors. A total of about 100 million sorted cells were examined across all samples, and RNA yield correlated strongly with the number of cells per subset. In the study, recently diagnosed type 1 diabetes patients and matched healthy donors were compared on the TCRB repertoires of their sorted circulating CD4+ T cell subsets. Regulatory and stem cell-like memory subsets were obtained from only 8 patients and roughly 8 healthy donors, while naive and central memory subsets were obtained from all 28 donors. On the study overall, not on this receptor specifically: Because cDNA was sequenced instead of genomic DNA, activated cells with high expression could be over-represented, although the groups did not differ in activation or CD3 levels. Naive, central memory and regulatory TCRB repertoires appeared to be more similar among patients than among healthy donors. In all four CD4+ subsets, TCRB CDR3 length was moderately but significantly shorter in type 1 diabetes patients. Only small numbers of individuals were included in the HLA sub-analyses, which left unresolved whether HLA type had any influence on TCRB rearrangement. PCR might favor shorter templates, but patient and control samples were amplified and corrected together, so any skew would affect both groups equally. Fewer insertions and more nucleotide deletions at VDJ recombination sites were observed in patients with type 1 diabetes, implying thymic rearrangement abnormalities.

The cysteine opens and the phenylalanine closes a CDR3 of 17 amino acids. The CDR3 DNA has 51 bases and is translated from base 1. Trimming takes 0 bases off V and 2 bases off J; junction bases not matched to a gene: 11. CDR1 and CDR2 are drawn from the germline V gene (reference sequence): GTSNPN, SVGIG. The entire isolated RNA was reverse transcribed using the High Capacity cDNA Reverse Transcription Kit, and thus expressed TCRB transcripts were sequenced. Deep immunoSEQ sequencing was performed on naive, central memory and regulatory T cell samples, with an average of roughly 4 million total reads per sample. Sorted cells were lysed in RLT buffer and RNA was extracted with DNase-treated RNeasy Micro or Mini kits, depending on cell number. Each cell subset was processed separately to prevent cross-contamination, with patient and healthy donor samples processed together. The immunoSEQ multiplex PCR was used to amplify TCRB sequences from cDNA, generating 87-bp fragments that spanned the CDR3 region. Sequencing of the amplicons was done on the Illumina HiSeq platform. On the study's bioinformatics: PCR bias was computationally corrected using synthetic template baselines, reads within Hamming distance 2 were collapsed, and singletons that could not be merged were discarded. Reads were aligned to IMGT to assign V, D and J genes, CDR3 length, and insertions or deletions at six rearrangement sites. Within each subset, clonotype counts were normalized to the number of sorted cells before true diversity and Gini coefficients were calculated with the tcR R package. The overlap coefficient, calculated on TCRB nucleotide sequences, was used to measure repertoire sharing. As a proxy for the pre-selection repertoire, out-of-frame TCRB sequences from naive cells were analyzed. The immuneACCESS repertoire file appears here via TCRdb, limited to in-frame rearrangements. These files lack a portion of the clones; in checked studies, under half of the deficit traces to unresolved V genes, and the cause of the others is not known. V, J and clone size reflect that table, while D and trimming were determined from the DNA. The table for this sample lists about 370,000 clones; over 13% of them were counted only once. In total, the top ten clones hold approximately 0.019% of the sample.

A single peripheral blood draw of approximately 100 mL on average was collected from each donor into heparinised tubes. Using a panel that included CD45RO, CCR7, CD25, CD127, CD95 and CD27, naive, central memory, regulatory and stem cell-like memory CD4+ T cells were sorted on a BD FACSAria II. Every sorted population had a purity above 95%. PBMCs were separated immediately by Lymphoprep density gradient centrifugation and were stained directly, without being cultured. To minimize batch effects, samples were stained and sorted in pairs, one healthy donor with one patient per experiment. The sequence came from a woman aged 18-30 years in good health. The chain is made from TRBV30 and TRBJ1-2; the central 8 bases match TRBD1. Source material: naive CD4+ T cells from blood. The sample's cell subset or site, from its label and the paper: true naive CD4+ T cells. The CDR3 reads CAWSVLSWTGMNYGYTF. The DNA reads as follows: TGTGCCTGGAGTGTACTAAGTTGGACAGGGATGAACTATGGCTACACCTTC.